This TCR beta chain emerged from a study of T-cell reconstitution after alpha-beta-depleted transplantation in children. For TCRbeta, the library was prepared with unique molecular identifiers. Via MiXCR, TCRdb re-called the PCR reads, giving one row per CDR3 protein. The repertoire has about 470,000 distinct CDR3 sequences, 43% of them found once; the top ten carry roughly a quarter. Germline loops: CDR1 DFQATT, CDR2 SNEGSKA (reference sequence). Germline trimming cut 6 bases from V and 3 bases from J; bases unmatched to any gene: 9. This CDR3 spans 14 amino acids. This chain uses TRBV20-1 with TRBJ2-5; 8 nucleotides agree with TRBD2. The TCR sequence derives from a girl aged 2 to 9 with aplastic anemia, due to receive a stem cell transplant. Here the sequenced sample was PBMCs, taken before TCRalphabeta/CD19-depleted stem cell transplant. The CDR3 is CSAPGRGTEETQYF. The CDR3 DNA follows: TGCAGTGCCCCCGGGAGGGGGACGGAAGAGACCCAGTACTTC.